This T cell receptor beta chain was profiled in a study of cytomegalovirus exposure and HLA in healthy donors. Study-wide findings and caveats: 150 or so TCR beta chains were listed as cytomegalovirus-associated.

13 Jbeta primers and 60 Vbeta primers were used for the PCR. Sequencing used immunoSEQ multiplex PCR; TCRdb keeps in-frame clones, though not all of them. Here the sample table reports about 92,000 clones. A remark on this clone: Its antigen is still unknown.

The sequence came from a man aged 50 to 59 in good health and CMV-seropositive. Sequenced input: PBMCs.

The CDR3 spells CASIVSNEQFF. In DNA, the CDR3 is TGTGCCAGCATCGTGAGCAATGAGCAGTTCTTC. The chain has TRBV7-9 and TRBJ2-1; D remains ambiguous. The CDR3 extends over 11 amino acids. Germline CDR1 reads SEHNR; CDR2 reads FQNEAQ (reference sequence). The V gene lost 7 bases and the J gene lost 6 bases, with 7 bases spanning the gap.